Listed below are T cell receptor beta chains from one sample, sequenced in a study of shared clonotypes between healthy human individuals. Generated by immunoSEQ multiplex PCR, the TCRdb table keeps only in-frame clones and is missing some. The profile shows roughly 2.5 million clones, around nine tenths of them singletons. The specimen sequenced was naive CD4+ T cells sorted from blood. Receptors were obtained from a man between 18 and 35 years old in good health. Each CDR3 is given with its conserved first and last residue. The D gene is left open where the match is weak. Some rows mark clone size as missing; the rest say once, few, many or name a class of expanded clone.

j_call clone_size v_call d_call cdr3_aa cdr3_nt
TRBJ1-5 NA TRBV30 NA CAWSVAGTGRNQPQHF TGTGCCTGGAGTGTAGCAGGAACAGGGAGAAATCAGCCCCAGCATTTT
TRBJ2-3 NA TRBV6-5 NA CASSYSSTFTDTQYF TGTGCCAGCAGTTACTCCTCCACCTTCACAGATACGCAGTATTTT
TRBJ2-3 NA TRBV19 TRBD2 CASSISAGGTDTQYF TGTGCCAGTAGTATTTCAGCGGGGGGAACAGATACGCAGTATTTT
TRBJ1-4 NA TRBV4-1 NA CASSQEGRTNEKLFF TGCGCCAGCAGCCAAGAGGGGAGGACTAATGAAAAACTGTTTTTT
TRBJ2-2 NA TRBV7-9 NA CASSPRRDTVTGELFF TGTGCCAGCAGCCCCCGTCGGGACACAGTGACCGGGGAGCTGTTTTTT
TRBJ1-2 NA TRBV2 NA CASSECSFLGYGYTF TGTGCCAGCAGTGAATGTAGCTTCTTGGGCTATGGCTACACCTTC
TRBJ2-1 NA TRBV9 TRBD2 CASSVGGLAWQFF TGTGCCAGCAGCGTAGGGGGACTAGCATGGCAGTTCTTC
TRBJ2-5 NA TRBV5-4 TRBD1 CASSSGNRGTQETQYF TGTGCCAGCAGCTCGGGGAACAGGGGGACGCAAGAGACCCAGTACTTC
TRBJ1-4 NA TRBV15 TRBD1 CATSRQGGGEKLFF TGTGCCACCAGCAGACAGGGGGGAGGTGAAAAACTGTTTTTT
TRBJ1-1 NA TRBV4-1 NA CASSQSELDTEAFF TGCGCCAGCAGCCAATCGGAGCTAGACACTGAAGCTTTCTTT
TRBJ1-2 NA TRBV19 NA CASSPQTGGATNYGYTF TGTGCCAGTAGTCCGCAGACCGGCGGGGCTACTAACTATGGCTACACCTTC
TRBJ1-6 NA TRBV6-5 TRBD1 CATDRDYNSPLHF TGTGCCACCGACAGGGATTATAATTCACCCCTCCACTTT
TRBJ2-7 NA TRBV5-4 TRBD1 CASRRGQGGHEQYF TGTGCCAGCAGGCGGGGACAGGGGGGCCACGAGCAGTACTTC
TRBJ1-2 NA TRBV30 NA CAWSPDSSPGSYGYTF TGTGCCTGGAGCCCGGATAGTTCACCAGGGTCCTATGGCTACACCTTC
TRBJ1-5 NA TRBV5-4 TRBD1 CASSAGTGGMDSNQPQHF TGTGCCAGCAGCGCCGGGACAGGGGGCATGGACAGCAATCAGCCCCAGCATTTT
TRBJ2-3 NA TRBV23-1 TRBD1 CASSNWTGPDTQYF TGCGCCAGCAGTAATTGGACAGGGCCAGATACGCAGTATTTT
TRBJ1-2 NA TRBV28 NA CASRDNYGYTF TGTGCCAGCAGGGACAACTATGGCTACACCTTC
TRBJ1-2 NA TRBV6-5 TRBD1 CASSPQTGSGYTF TGTGCCAGCAGTCCCCAGACAGGGTCAGGCTACACCTTC
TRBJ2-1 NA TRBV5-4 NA CASSHDRISEQFF TGTGCCAGCAGCCATGACCGAATATCTGAGCAGTTCTTC
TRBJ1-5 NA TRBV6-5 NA CASSYSEVQPQHF TGTGCCAGCAGTTACTCTGAGGTGCAGCCCCAGCATTTT
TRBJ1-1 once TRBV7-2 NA CASSLEYPVDTEAFF TGTGCCAGCAGCTTAGAATATCCCGTGGACACTGAAGCTTTCTTT
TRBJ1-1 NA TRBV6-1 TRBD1 CASSEQLGQGRFGFF TGTGCCAGCAGTGAACAGTTGGGACAGGGTCGTTTTGGTTTCTTT
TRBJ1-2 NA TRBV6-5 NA CASTQGHGYTF TGTGCCAGCACTCAGGGACATGGCTACACCTTC
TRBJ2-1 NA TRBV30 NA CAWSRSLTRSYNEQFF TGTGCCTGGAGCCGCTCCTTGACTAGATCTTACAATGAGCAGTTCTTC
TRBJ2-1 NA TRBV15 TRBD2 CATSSVIGGSYNEQFF TGTGCCACCAGCAGCGTGATCGGCGGGAGTTACAATGAGCAGTTCTTC
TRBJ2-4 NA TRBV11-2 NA CASSMDTKNIQYF TGTGCCAGCAGCATGGATACCAAAAACATTCAGTACTTC
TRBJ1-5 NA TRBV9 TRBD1 CASSVGVGGLGQPQHF TGTGCCAGCAGCGTAGGGGTAGGGGGCTTGGGTCAGCCCCAGCATTTT
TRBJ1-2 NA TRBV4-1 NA CASSHRVIGYGYTF TGCGCCAGCAGCCACAGGGTCATCGGGTATGGCTACACCTTC
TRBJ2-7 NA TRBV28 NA CASTTSLRSSYEQYF TGTGCCAGCACTACCAGCCTACGTAGTTCCTACGAGCAGTACTTC
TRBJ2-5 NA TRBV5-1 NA CASSGGPLVGSETQYF TGCGCCAGCAGCGGGGGTCCTTTAGTAGGCTCGGAGACCCAGTACTTC
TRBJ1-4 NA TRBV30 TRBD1 CAWGRTGRQEKLFF TGTGCCTGGGGGCGGACAGGAAGACAAGAAAAACTGTTTTTT
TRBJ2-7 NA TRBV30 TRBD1 CAWKGQSLGYEQYF TGTGCCTGGAAGGGACAGAGCCTCGGGTACGAGCAGTACTTC
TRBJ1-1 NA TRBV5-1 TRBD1 CASSVGQGATNTEAFF TGCGCCAGCAGCGTGGGACAGGGGGCGACCAACACTGAAGCTTTCTTT
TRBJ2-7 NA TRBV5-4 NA CASSLWTPDYEQYF TGTGCCAGCAGCTTGTGGACACCTGACTACGAGCAGTACTTC
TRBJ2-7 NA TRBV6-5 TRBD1 CASRLFPGQQDEQYF TGTGCCAGCAGACTATTCCCGGGACAGCAAGACGAGCAGTACTTC
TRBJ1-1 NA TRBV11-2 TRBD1 CASTTTRDRVTEAFF TGTGCCAGCACTACCACGCGGGACAGGGTCACTGAAGCTTTCTTT
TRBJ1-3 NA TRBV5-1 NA CASSLWGTSGNTIYF TGCGCCAGCAGCTTGTGGGGTACCTCTGGAAACACCATATATTTT
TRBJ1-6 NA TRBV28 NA CASRSRRGVTSHSPLHF TGTGCCAGCAGATCCCGTAGGGGGGTCACCTCTCATTCACCCCTCCACTTT
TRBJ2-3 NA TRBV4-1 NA CASSLRIPGQRTDTQYF TGCGCCAGCAGCCTCCGGATCCCGGGACAACGCACAGATACGCAGTATTTT
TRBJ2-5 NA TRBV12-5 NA CASGSSGVPETQYF TGTGCTAGTGGGTCTTCGGGAGTCCCAGAGACCCAGTACTTC
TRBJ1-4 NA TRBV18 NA CASSPQGATNEKLFF TGTGCCAGCTCACCACAGGGGGCAACTAATGAAAAACTGTTTTTT
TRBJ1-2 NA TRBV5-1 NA CASSPTTGGAHGYTF TGCGCCAGCAGCCCGACGACGGGGGGCGCCCATGGCTACACCTTC
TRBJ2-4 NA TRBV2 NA CASMGVIQYF TGTGCCAGCATGGGTGTCATTCAGTACTTC
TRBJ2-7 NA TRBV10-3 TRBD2 CAISMGLAGYEQYF TGTGCCATCAGCATGGGACTAGCGGGTTACGAGCAGTACTTC
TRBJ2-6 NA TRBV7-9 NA CASSSHRPGANVLTF TGTGCCAGCAGCTCCCATCGTCCTGGGGCCAACGTCCTGACTTTC
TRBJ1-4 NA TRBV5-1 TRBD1 CASSFGQAHANEKLFF TGCGCCAGCAGCTTCGGACAGGCCCACGCTAATGAAAAACTGTTTTTT
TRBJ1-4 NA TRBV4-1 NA CASSPPQTTNEKLFF TGCGCCAGCAGCCCCCCCCAAACAACTAATGAAAAACTGTTTTTT
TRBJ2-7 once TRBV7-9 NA CASSLDGSSYEQYF TGTGCCAGCAGCTTGGACGGCAGCTCCTACGAGCAGTACTTC
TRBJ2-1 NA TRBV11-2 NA CASSKGRNYNEQFF TGTGCCAGCAGCAAGGGGAGGAATTATAATGAGCAGTTCTTC
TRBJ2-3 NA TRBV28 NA CASSFRSDTQYF TGTGCCAGCAGTTTCCGGTCAGATACGCAGTATTTT
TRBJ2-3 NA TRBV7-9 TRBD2 CASSLRGSGGPEDTQYF TGTGCCAGCAGCTTACGGGGGTCGGGAGGGCCAGAAGATACGCAGTATTTT
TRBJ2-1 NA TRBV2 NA CAILQGRDEQFF TGTGCCATACTACAGGGCAGGGATGAGCAGTTCTTC
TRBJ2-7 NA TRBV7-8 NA CASSLLRGTTYEQYF TGTGCCAGCAGCTTACTCCGGGGGACCACCTACGAGCAGTACTTC
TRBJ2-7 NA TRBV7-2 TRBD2 CASSLAPVGLAARSSYEQYF TGTGCCAGCAGCTTAGCACCCGTGGGACTAGCGGCACGAAGCTCCTACGAGCAGTACTTC
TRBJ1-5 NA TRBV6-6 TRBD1 CASGGQGANQPQHF TGTGCCAGCGGGGGGCAGGGGGCAAATCAGCCCCAGCATTTT
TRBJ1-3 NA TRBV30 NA CASKGSGNTIYF TGTGCCTCGAAGGGCTCTGGAAACACCATATATTTT
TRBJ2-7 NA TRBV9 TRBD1 CASSVGVDRVWEQYF TGTGCCAGCAGCGTAGGAGTTGACAGGGTCTGGGAGCAGTACTTC
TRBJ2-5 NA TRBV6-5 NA CASSPNYGGQETQYF TGTGCCAGCAGTCCGAATTATGGGGGCCAAGAGACCCAGTACTTC
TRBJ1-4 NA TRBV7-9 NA CASSLEGGQAATNEKLFF TGTGCCAGCAGCTTAGAGGGGGGGCAGGCTGCAACTAATGAAAAACTGTTTTTT
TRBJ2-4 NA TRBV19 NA CASSSGLGGLSKNIQYF TGTGCCAGTAGTAGCGGACTGGGGGGTTTGTCCAAAAACATTCAGTACTTC